The following is a TCR beta chain sequence with its context. This sample stems from a study of T cells expressing NK-cell markers. Study context: From sorted CD3+CD56+NKG2C+, CD3+CD56+NKG2C- and CD3+CD56-NKG2C+ T cells came the TCR beta repertoires. The eight sequenced donors comprised seven who were HCMV-seropositive and one who was seronegative.

For TCR beta, cDNA was produced by 5'RACE template switching with UMIs. TCRdb reprocessed the 5' RACE reads, keeping one entry per CDR3 protein, no DNA. Seen in this sample are around 550,000 distinct CDR3 sequences; the ten most common clones hold about 3.6%. Germline V gene lookup returns CDR1 MDHEN and CDR2 SYDVKM. This CDR3 is built from 14 residues. V and J are TRBV28 and TRBJ2-5; the TCRdb D gene call, TRBD1, has no DNA to confirm it. This TCR derives from a man in his late teens or twenties in good health. The sequenced material came from blood T cells: a sorted CD56 or NKG2C T cell subset, CD4+ or CD8+ T cells, or bulk PBMC T cells (not recorded which). The CDR3 here is CASSFRTGGETQYF.